The 8 T cell receptor beta chains below all came from one sample that was sequenced in a study of early T cells in non-severe SARS-CoV-2 infection. Each CDR3 protein gets one entry after TCRdb re-called the 5' RACE reads with MiXCR. Here the sample spans tens of thousands of distinct CDR3 sequences, around 6% being singletons. Sequencing was carried out using whole blood. The receptors derive from an adult who was a healthcare worker with PCR-confirmed SARS-CoV-2 infection or an uninfected control (not recorded which).

This clonotype was seen at least ten times. This chain joins TRBV5-4 and TRBJ1-1; D call uncertain. V lost 7 bases and J lost 1, with 14 bases in between. CDR1 is SGHNT and CDR2 is YYREEE in the germline V gene (reference sequence). This CDR3 region has 14 residues. The CDR3 nucleotides are TGTGCCAGCTTCCCCTGGAACTCGAACACTGAAGCTTTCTTT. Its translation is CASFPWNSNTEAFF.

This clonotype showed up just a few times. The rearrangement uses TRBV29-1 and TRBJ1-2; TRBD1 matches at 8 bases. V lost 4 bases to trimming and J lost 6 bases; unmatched junction nucleotides: 10. The CDR3 is made up of 14 amino acids. The V gene's germline CDR1 is SQVTM and CDR2 ANQGSEA. CDR3 amino acids: CSVGLDREIHGYTF. CDR3 coding DNA: TGCAGCGTTGGTTTGGACAGGGAAATTCATGGCTACACCTTC.

Ten or more counts support this clonotype. The chain links TRBV2 to TRBJ1-5; 7 positions agree with TRBD1. With V trimmed by 7 bases and J by 7 bases, 4 bases remained unmatched. Germline CDR1 and CDR2: SNHLY and FYNNEI. The CDR3 is made up of 12 amino acids. The CDR3 bases are TGTGCCAGCACGACAGGGCAGCAGCCCCAGCATTTT. It yields the protein CASTTGQQPQHF.

This clonotype came up a few times. The CDR3 DNA follows: TGCGCCAGCAGTGACAACGGAAACACCATATATTTT. Amino acids: CASSDNGNTIYF. The chain links TRBV10-2 to TRBJ1-3; D not certain. Deletions cut 3 bases from V and 4 bases from J, with 4 bases between. CDR3 length: 12 amino acids. The germline CDR1 and CDR2 sequences are WSHSY and SAAADI.

This clonotype was recorded many times. The rearrangement uses TRBV5-1 and TRBJ2-7; weak D call: TRBD1 (5 bases). V lost 2 bases, J lost 2 bases, and 8 bases lay in between. The CDR3 contains 13 residues. CDR1 is SGHRS, CDR2 YFSETQ, per germline. CDR3 nucleotides: TGCGCCAGCAGCTTTGACAGAACCTACGAGCAGTACTTC. The encoded protein is CASSFDRTYEQYF.

There are many counts of this clonotype. The V call is TRBV13, the J call TRBJ2-7, with a weak D call TRBD1 (6 bases). Between the trimmed V and J ends, which lost 4 bases and 0 bases, there was a span of 16 bases. The CDR3 length is 16 residues. Germline assignment: CDR1 PRHDT and CDR2 FYEKMQ (reference sequence). CDR3: CASSSQGPPTSYEQYF. CDR3 bases: TGTGCCAGCAGCTCCCAGGGGCCACCTACCTCCTACGAGCAGTACTTC.

In this sample, this clonotype turned up many times. This chain links TRBV7-2 with TRBJ2-4, with D tentatively TRBD2 (5 bases). Germline values: CDR1 SGHTA, CDR2 FQGNSA. Trimming cost V 3 bases and J 0 bases, with 9 bases left between them. The CDR3 runs 15 residues. The CDR3 sequence is CASSFGVVAKNIQYF. In nucleotides, the CDR3 is TGTGCCAGCAGCTTCGGGGTTGTAGCCAAAAACATTCAGTACTTC.

This clonotype was detected ten times or more. The chain joins TRBV20-1 to TRBJ2-7; weak D call: TRBD1 (6 bases). Trimming left V 6 bases short and J 0 bases short, with 12 bases between. The CDR3 covers 13 residues. The germline CDR1 and CDR2 sequences are DFQATT and SNEGSKA (reference sequence). The DNA for the CDR3 is TGCAGTGCACCGACAGGTAGCTCCTACGAGCAGTACTTC. Protein: CSAPTGSSYEQYF.